This note documents a single T cell receptor beta chain sequence. A much larger clone lies one base from this, so it may be a read error. The germline V gene encodes CDR1 SEHNR and CDR2 FQNEAQ (reference sequence). The CDR3 is made up of 16 amino acids. This entry is derived from a study of T cells in Graves' hyperthyroidism and ophthalmopathy. Amplified regions were TCR beta CDR3 sequences from RNA transcripts. The primer set for the first-round RT-PCR of the TCR CDR3 was HTBI. TCRdb passed the multiplex PCR reads through MiXCR, listing each CDR3 protein once. The sample lists roughly 700,000 distinct CDR3 sequences; 30% to 40% were seen once.

The specimen was blood. This clonotype was sampled from a woman in her thirties or forties with Graves' hyperthyroidism. The genes are TRBV7-9 and TRBJ1-3; 7 bases are a match to TRBD1. Here the CDR3 reads CATSTGTFVIGNTVYF. The CDR3 DNA is TGTGCCACCTCGACAGGGACCTTTGTAATTGGAAACACCGTATATTTT.